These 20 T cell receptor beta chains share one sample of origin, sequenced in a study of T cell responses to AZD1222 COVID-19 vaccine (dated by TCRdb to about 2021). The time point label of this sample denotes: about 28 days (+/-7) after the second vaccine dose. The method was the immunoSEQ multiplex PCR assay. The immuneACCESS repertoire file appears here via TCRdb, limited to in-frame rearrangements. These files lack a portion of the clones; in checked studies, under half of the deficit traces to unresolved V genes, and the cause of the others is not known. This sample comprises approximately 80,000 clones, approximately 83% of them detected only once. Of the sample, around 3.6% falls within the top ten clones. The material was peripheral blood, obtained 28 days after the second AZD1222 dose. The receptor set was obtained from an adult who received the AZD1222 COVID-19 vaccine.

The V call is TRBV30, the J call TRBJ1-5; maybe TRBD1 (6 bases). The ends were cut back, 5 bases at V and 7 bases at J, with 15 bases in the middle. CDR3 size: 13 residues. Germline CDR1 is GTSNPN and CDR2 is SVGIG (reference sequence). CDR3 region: CAWGKGGWQPQHF. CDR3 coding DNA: TGTGCCTGGGGTAAAGGGGGGTGGCAGCCCCAGCATTTT.

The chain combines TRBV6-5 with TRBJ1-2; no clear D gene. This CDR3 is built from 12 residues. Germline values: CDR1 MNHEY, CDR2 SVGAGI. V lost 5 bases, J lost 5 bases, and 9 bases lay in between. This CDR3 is CASSPRGYGYTF. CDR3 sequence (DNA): TGTGCCAGCAGTCCACGTGGGTATGGCTACACCTTC.

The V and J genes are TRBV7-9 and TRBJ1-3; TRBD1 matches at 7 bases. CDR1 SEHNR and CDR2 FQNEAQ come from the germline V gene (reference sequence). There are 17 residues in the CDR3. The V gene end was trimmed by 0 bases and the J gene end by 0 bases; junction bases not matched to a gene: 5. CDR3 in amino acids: CASSLAIGTASGNTIYF. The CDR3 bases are TGTGCCAGCAGCTTAGCCATCGGGACAGCCTCTGGAAACACCATATATTTT.

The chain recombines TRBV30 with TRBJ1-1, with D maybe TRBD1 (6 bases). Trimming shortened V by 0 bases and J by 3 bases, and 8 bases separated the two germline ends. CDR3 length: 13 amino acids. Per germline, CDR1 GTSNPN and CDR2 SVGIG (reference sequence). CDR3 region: CAWSVGGYTEAFF. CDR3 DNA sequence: TGTGCCTGGAGTGTCGGGGGCTACACTGAAGCTTTCTTT.

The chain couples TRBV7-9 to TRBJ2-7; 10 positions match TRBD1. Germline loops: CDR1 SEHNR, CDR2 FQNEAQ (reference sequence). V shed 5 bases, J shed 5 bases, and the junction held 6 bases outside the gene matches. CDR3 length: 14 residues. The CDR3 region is CASSTGQGRDEQYF. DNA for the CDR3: TGTGCCAGCAGCACGGGACAGGGGAGGGACGAGCAGTACTTC.

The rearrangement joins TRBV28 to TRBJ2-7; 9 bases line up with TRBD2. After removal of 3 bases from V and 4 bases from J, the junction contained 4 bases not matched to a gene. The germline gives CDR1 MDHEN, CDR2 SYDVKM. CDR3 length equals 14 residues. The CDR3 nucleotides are TGTGCCAGCAGTTTGGGTAGCGGGGGTTACGAGCAGTACTTC. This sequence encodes CASSLGSGGYEQYF.

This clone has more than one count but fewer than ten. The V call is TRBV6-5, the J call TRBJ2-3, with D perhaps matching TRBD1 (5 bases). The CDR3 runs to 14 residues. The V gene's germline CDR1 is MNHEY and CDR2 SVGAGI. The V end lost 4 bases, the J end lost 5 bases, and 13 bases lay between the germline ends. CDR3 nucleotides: TGTGCCAGCAGTTTAGGGGTGTCAGGAGATACGCAGTATTTT. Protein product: CASSLGVSGDTQYF.

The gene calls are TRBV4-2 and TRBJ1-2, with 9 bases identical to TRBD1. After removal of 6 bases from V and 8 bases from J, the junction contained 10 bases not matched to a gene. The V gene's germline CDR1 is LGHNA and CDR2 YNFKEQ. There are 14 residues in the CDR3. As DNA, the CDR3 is TGTGCCAGCAGAGCCGGACAGGGGATAACCGGCTACACCTTC. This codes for CASRAGQGITGYTF.

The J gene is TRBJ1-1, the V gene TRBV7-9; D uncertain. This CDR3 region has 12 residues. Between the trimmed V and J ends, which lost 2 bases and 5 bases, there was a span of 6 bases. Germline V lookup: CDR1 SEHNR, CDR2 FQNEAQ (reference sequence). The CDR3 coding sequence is TGTGCCAGCAGCTTATCTCGGACTGAAGCTTTCTTT. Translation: CASSLSRTEAFF.

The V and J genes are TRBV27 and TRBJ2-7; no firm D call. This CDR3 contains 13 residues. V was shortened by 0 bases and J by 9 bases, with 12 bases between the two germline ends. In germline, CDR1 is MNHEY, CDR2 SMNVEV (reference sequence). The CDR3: CASSLSVSRGQYF. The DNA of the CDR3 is TGTGCCAGCAGTTTATCCGTATCCCGCGGGCAGTACTTC.

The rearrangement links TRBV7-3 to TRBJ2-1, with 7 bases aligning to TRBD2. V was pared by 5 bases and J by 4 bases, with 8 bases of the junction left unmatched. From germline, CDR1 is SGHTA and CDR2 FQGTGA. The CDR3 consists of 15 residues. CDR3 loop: CASSNPGLQYNEQFF. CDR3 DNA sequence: TGTGCCAGCAGCAACCCGGGACTACAATACAATGAGCAGTTCTTC.

The CDR3 loop is CAISPSGKPNSGNTIYF. CDR3 bases: TGTGCCATCAGTCCCTCGGGAAAACCTAACTCTGGAAACACCATATATTTT. The V and J genes are TRBV10-3 and TRBJ1-3; D is uncertain. This CDR3 contains 17 residues. Deletions cut 5 bases from V and 0 bases from J, with 17 bases between. Germline lookup yields CDR1 ENHRY and CDR2 SYGVKD.

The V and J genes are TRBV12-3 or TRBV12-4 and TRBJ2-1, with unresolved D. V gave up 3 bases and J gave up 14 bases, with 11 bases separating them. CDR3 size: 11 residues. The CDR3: CASSFQIDKFF. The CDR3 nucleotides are TGTGCCAGCAGTTTCCAGATAGATAAGTTCTTC.

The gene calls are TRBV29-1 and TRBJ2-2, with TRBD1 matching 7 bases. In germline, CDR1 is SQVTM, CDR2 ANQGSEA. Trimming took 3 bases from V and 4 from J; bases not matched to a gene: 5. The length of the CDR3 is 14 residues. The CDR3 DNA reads TGCAGCGTTGACCGGGACAGCCTCACCGGGGAGCTGTTTTTT. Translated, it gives CSVDRDSLTGELFF.

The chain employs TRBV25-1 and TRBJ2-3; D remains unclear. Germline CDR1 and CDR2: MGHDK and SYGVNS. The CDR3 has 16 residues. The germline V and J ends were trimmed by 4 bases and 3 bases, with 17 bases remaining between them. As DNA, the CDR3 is TGTGCCAGCAGTGGGGCTCTGGGTTTGAGGACAGATACGCAGTATTTT. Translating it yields CASSGALGLRTDTQYF.

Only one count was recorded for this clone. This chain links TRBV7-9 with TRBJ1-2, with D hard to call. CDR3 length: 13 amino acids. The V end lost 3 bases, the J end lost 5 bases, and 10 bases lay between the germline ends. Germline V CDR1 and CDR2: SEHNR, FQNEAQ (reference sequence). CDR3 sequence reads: CASSFTQSYGYTF. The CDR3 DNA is TGTGCCAGCAGCTTTACACAGTCTTATGGCTACACCTTC. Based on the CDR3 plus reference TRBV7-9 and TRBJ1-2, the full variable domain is DTGVSQNPRHKITKRGQNVTFRCDPISEHNRLYWYRQTLGQGPEFLTYFQNEAQLEKSRLLSDRFSAERPKGSFSTLEIQRTEQGDSAMYLCASSFTQSYGYTFGSGTRLTVV.

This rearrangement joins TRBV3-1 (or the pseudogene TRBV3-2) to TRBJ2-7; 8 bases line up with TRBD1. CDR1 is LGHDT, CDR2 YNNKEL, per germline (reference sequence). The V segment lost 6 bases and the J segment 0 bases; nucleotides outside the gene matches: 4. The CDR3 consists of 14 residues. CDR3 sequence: CASSPGQGSYEQYF. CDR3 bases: TGTGCCAGCAGTCCCGGACAGGGCTCCTACGAGCAGTACTTC.

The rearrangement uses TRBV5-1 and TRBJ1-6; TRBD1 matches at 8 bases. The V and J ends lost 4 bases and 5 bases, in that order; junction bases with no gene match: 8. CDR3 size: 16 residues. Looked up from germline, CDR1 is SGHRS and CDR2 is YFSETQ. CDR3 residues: CASSPRGTGDNSPLHF. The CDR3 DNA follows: TGCGCCAGCAGCCCTAGGGGGACAGGAGATAATTCACCCCTCCACTTT.

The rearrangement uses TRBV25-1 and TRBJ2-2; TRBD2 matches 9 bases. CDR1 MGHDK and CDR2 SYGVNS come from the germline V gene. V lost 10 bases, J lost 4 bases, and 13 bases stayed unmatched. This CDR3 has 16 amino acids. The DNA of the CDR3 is TGTGCCACCTGGTGGAGGCGGGAGGGCTCCACCGGGGAGCTGTTTTTT. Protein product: CATWWRREGSTGELFF.

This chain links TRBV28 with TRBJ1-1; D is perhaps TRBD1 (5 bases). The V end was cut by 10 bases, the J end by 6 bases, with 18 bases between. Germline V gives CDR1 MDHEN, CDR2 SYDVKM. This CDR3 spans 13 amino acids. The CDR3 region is CATVGGVLAEAFF. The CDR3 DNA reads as TGTGCCACCGTGGGAGGGGTTTTAGCTGAAGCTTTCTTT.